This T cell receptor beta chain was found in a study of human T cells and chemical hapten exposure. Study background: For sensitization, 2% DPC was applied to an approximately 2 cm by approximately 2 cm patch of upper inner arm skin.

This clonotype has just a few counts. Its matching antigen is unknown. The library put unique molecular identifiers onto individual cDNA molecules. Per the original methods: Samples held a median of around 92,000 TCRs, range about 23,224–690,600. TCRdb independently ran MiXCR on the RACE reads; one entry per CDR3 protein. These V and J calls originate from TCRdb's pipeline instead of the authors' own analysis. Of about 50,000 distinct CDR3 sequences listed, about 9.9% are singletons. Whole-study results and caveats: Among TCRs, those above 1 in 1000 frequency were unaffected by DPC sensitization.

Trimming left V 4 bases short and J 8 bases short, with 20 bases between. The CDR3 totals 15 residues. Germline-derived CDR1 and CDR2 are LGHDT and YNNKEL (reference sequence). Documented time point: patch test 2, 6 weeks after DPC sensitization. Treatment here: therapeutic diphenylcyclopropenone sensitization with weekly scalp DPC. The J gene is TRBJ1-1, the V gene TRBV3-1; D may be TRBD1 (6 bases). The material was whole blood, obtained in connection with sensitization to the hapten diphenylcyclopropenone (DPC). The clonotype originates from a woman in her fifties or sixties with alopecia areata. Some clones in this sample may be carry-over from other donors' samples. The DNA of the CDR3 is TGTGCCAGCAGCCCGAAACAGGGAAGTATTAGGGAAGCTTTCTTT. This sequence encodes CASSPKQGSIREAFF.